The clone carrying this T cell receptor beta chain was observed a handful of times. Its antigen is still unknown. Germline assignment: CDR1 SGDLS and CDR2 YYNGEE. The CDR3 consists of 13 residues. After removal of 3 bases from V and 8 bases from J, the junction contained 5 bases not matched to a gene. TCRdb reanalysed the 5' RACE reads using MiXCR and keeps one entry per CDR3 protein. The table includes around 200,000 distinct CDR3 sequences, roughly 23% detected once. This record belongs to a study of T-cell memory formation after mild COVID-19. Study in general: The TCR clusters were mostly specific to one donor. Overall study results and limits: Researchers report contracting CD4+ clones mostly in CM and EM, with CD8+ clones in EMRA. Cross-reactive memory seemingly joined, as some responding clones were found in pre-infection memory.

Material: PBMCs or a T cell subset sorted from them (not recorded which). The clonotype originates from an adult woman who had mild COVID-19 (a few samples of this study predate the infection). Cell type and time point are not known. This chain links TRBV9 with TRBJ2-1, with 7 positions matching TRBD2. The CDR3 nucleotides are TGTGCCAGCAGCGGGACTAGTATCTATGAGCAGTTCTTC. Translated, it gives CASSGTSIYEQFF.